The present T cell receptor beta chain was sequenced within a study of blood T cell repertoires in COVID-19 (dated by TCRdb to the early 2020s). About the investigation overall: The collaborator samples originated in the United States, Italy and Spain and spanned the acute and convalescent phases of COVID-19. The prospective study material was composed of cDNA or gDNA derived from T cells, B-cell-depleted T cells, or PBMCs. The dataset comprised deeply sampled blood TCRbeta repertoires from subjects exposed to, actively infected with, or recovered from COVID-19. A freely available public database, intended as a resource for researchers studying the immune response to SARS-CoV-2, is where the repertoires were released. The samples were drawn from two sources: the first 160 participants of the ongoing ImmuneRACE study, and 1,000 to 1,500 subjects contributed by 6 global collaborators. Nearly every sample came with metadata listing a de-identified subject ID, COVID-19 status, age in years and sex. Where available, HLA class I and class II types were taken from metadata supplied by the sample provider and were not determined by assay-based typing. The full study reports these points: The amount of clinical and demographic metadata varied by source and participant and was provided uncurated.

The immunoSEQ Assay, a bias-controlled multiplex PCR, was used to amplify TCRbeta CDR3 regions from genomic DNA. The published analysis was carried out like this. Within the assay, amplification of reference gene primers was used to estimate how many nucleated cells each sample contained. To quantify the absolute abundance of each unique TCRbeta CDR3 rearrangement, sequence reads were collapsed and filtered. For each sample, productive Simpson clonality was calculated as the square root of Simpson's diversity index across productive rearrangements. The source is immuneACCESS, and TCRdb retained only in-frame sequences with V and J called. Part of the clones is not carried over; for the studies checked, unresolved V genes explain less than half of this, and the remainder is unexplained. The D gene and trimming were derived from the DNA, and the V and J assignments and clone size from that table. For this sample the table gives around 300,000 clones, of which approximately 83% were detected only once. Jointly, the top ten make up 2% to 2.5% of the sample.

To note about this clone: Its binding antigen is unknown. No much larger clone exists at a distance of one base, and base qualities are not known.

A second Seattle source provided samples from volunteer blood donors who had recovered from COVID-19. Collaborating institutions collected whole blood in K2EDTA tubes following their own protocols. Collaborator samples were shipped for TCRbeta analysis as frozen whole blood, isolated PBMCs, or DNA extracted from either sample type. The CDR3 goes from the cysteine to the phenylalanine over 17 residues. Kept here is only the CDR3 DNA, which spans 51 bases and is read in frame from base 1. Trimming removed 0 bases from V and 0 bases from J, leaving 9 bases between the germline ends. This receptor chain uses TRBV23-1 and TRBJ2-6; the D region possibly corresponds to TRBD1 (6 bases align). TRBV23-1 is flagged as an ORF with uncertain function. Sequencing used peripheral blood. The TCR originated in a woman younger than 45 who had recovered from COVID-19. The CDR3 protein is CASSQSPDSSGANVLTF. The sequenced DNA: TGCGCCAGCAGTCAATCGCCGGACAGCTCTGGGGCCAACGTCCTGACTTTC.